The sequence of this T cell receptor (beta chain) was determined in a study of response to subunit inactivated influenza vaccine. The study, taken as a whole, reports: That few new T cells are recruited by each seasonal influenza vaccination was the authors' suggestion.

The CDR3 loop spans 14 amino acids. Trimming removed 1 base at V and 3 bases at J, with 7 bases between. Using its own MiXCR run on the RT-PCR reads, TCRdb lists one record per CDR3 protein. The data hold almost 250,000 distinct CDR3 sequences, with 12% observed a single time. This clonotype was counted ten times or more. Its antigen is unknown. This chain joins TRBV12-3 or TRBV12-4 and TRBJ1-5; D gene uncertain. Sequences were derived from non-naive T cells sorted from PBMCs, sampled roughly 15 days before vaccination. The receptor's source is a man between 45 and 60 years old who received an inactivated influenza vaccine. Here the CDR3 reads CASSLGGLNQPQHF. The CDR3 DNA reads as TGTGCCAGCAGTTTAGGTGGGCTCAATCAGCCCCAGCATTTT.